This T cell receptor (beta chain) was sequenced in a study of T cell responses to AZD1222 COVID-19 vaccine (dated by TCRdb to the early 2020s). In the study overall: AZD1222 recipients with second doses at about 4 weeks or about 12 weeks were pooled, because spike-specific TCR depth and breadth did not differ between schedules. TCR sequencing was performed for more than 230 trial participants, of whom 200 to 220 were given two doses of AZD1222 and 26 were given two doses of MenACWY control vaccine. Trial participants were enrolled by age into 18-55, 56-69 and 70-plus year subgroups, with around 150, 28 and 57 TCR-sequenced participants respectively. What the research found in general, with its limitations: A significant rise in spike-specific TCR breadth and depth was observed after two AZD1222 doses relative to day 0 and relative to MenACWY recipients. The 56-69-year group was small, and its depth increase did not reach significance, likely because of low power. Most participants were white British and females outnumbered males, and the authors suggested that clonal diversity may have been underestimated. Vaccine-associated CD4 TCRs spanned the whole spike protein, with dominant responses in regions 160-218 and 743-854. Conclusions about previously exposed vaccinees are limited, since just a handful of AZD1222 recipients were seropositive for SARS-CoV-2 at baseline. Because no samples from the day 14 peak response were available, repertoires could be characterized only after the peak T cell response. Reportedly, close to half of the unique spike-specific TCRs recognized epitopes lying outside the regions that are mutated in the B.1.351 and B.1.1.7 variants.

Worth noting for this clone: There is no known antigen for this receptor. No base-level quality is on record; no much larger clone is a single base apart.

The CDR3 regions of human TCRbeta chains were analyzed by immunosequencing. The source study handled its data this way. Repertoire TCRs were matched against a reference library of SARS-CoV-2-specific TCRs generated with the MIRA antigen-specificity platform. Breadth was defined as the fraction of unique TCRs that were SARS-CoV-2-associated, and depth was defined as the fraction of total T cells that were SARS-CoV-2-associated. Using the MIRA data, every spike-specific TCR was mapped to the spike region that the TCR reacted to and assigned to either a CD4 or a CD8 class. Log10-transformed breadth and depth values were compared by one-way ANOVA with Sidak's multiple comparisons tests. In TCRdb, the immuneACCESS table is reduced to in-frame sequences with V and J assigned. These tables do not hold every clone; where another copy was compared, an unresolved V gene accounts for under half, and the others remain unexplained. V, J and clone size were drawn from that table, and D and trimming were deduced from the DNA. The sample profile shows around 83,000 clones; over 75% of them were found once. Of the sample, less than 20% falls within the top ten clones.

The CDR3 sequence holds 11 residues, the cysteine and phenylalanine included. Only the CDR3 DNA is retained, 33 bases long and in frame from the first base. Taken from the germline V gene (reference sequence), the CDR1 and CDR2 loops are LNHDA and SQIVND. Relative to germline, V is 4 bases shorter and J is 8 bases shorter, with 8 bases between their ends. The time point label on this specimen signifies: baseline before first vaccination. Vaccinee samples came from UK trials COV001 and COV002, including a single-blind randomized controlled phase 2/3 trial of AZD1222 (ChAdOx1 nCoV-19) in healthy adults. Trial participant PBMC samples were collected at day 0 and day 28 after the second dose for TCRbeta chain sequencing.

Material: peripheral blood, obtained on day 0 of AZD1222 vaccination. The receptor comes from an adult in good health. This chain is built from TRBV19 and TRBJ1-2; TRBD1 is possibly the D segment (5 matching bases). The CDR3: CASSTGHGYTF. The nucleotides are TGTGCCAGTAGTACAGGGCACGGCTACACCTTC.